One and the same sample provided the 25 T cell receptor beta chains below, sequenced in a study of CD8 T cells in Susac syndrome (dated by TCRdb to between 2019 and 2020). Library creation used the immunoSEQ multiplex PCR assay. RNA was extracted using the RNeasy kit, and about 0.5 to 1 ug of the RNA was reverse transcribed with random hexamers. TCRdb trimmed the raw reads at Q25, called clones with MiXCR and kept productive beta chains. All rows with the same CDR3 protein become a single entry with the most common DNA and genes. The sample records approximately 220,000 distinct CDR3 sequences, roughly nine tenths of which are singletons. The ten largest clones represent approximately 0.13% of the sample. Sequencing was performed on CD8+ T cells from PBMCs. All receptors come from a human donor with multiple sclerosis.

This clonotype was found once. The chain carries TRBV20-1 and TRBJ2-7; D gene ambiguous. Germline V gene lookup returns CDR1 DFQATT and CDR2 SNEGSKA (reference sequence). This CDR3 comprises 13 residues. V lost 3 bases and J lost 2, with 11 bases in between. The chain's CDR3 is CSARHLGPYEQYF. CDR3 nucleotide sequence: TGCAGTGCTAGGCACCTAGGCCCCTACGAGCAGTACTTC.

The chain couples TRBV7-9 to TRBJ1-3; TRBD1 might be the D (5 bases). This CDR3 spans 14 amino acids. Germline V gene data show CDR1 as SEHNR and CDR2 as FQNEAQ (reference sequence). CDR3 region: CAGEGDRSGNTIYF. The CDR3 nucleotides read TGTGCTGGGGAAGGGGATAGGTCTGGAAACACCATATATTTT.

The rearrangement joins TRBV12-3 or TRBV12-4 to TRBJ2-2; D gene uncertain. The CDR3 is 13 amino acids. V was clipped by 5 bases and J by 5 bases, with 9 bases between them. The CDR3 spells CASSLKRTGELFF. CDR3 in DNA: TGTGCCAGCAGTCTCAAGAGGACCGGGGAGCTGTTTTTT.

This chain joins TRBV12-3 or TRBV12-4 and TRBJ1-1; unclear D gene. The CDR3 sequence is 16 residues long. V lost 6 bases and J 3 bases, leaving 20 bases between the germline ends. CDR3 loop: CASSPPRRARDTEAFF. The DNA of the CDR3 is TGTGCCAGCAGCCCCCCGCGTCGAGCGAGGGACACTGAAGCTTTCTTT.

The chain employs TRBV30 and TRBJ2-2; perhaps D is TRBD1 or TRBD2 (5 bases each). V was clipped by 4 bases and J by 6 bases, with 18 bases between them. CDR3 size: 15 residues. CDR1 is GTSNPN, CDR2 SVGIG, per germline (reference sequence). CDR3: CAWMMGQGVSGELFF. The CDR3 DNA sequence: TGTGCCTGGATGATGGGGCAGGGAGTGTCCGGGGAGCTGTTTTTT.

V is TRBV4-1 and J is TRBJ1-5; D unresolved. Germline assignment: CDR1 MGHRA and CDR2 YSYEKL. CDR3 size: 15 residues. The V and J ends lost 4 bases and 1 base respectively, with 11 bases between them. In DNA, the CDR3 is TGCGCCAGCAGCCCAGGACGGGGAAGCAATCAGCCCCAGCATTTT. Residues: CASSPGRGSNQPQHF.

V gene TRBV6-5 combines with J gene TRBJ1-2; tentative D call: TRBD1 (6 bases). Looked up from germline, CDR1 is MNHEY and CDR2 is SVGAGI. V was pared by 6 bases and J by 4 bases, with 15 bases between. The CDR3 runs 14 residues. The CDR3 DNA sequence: TGTGCCAGCAGAGCCTATGCAGGGGCCTATGGCTACACCTTC. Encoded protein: CASRAYAGAYGYTF.

The CDR3 DNA sequence: TGTGCCAGCAGCTTAGGTACAGTCATGAACACTGAAGCTTTCTTT. It codes for CASSLGTVMNTEAFF. This sequence joins TRBV7-9 and TRBJ1-1; D is undetermined. Germline-derived CDR1 and CDR2 are SEHNR and FQNEAQ (reference sequence). V lost 1 base to trimming and J lost 0 bases, with 9 bases between them. The CDR3 loop spans 15 amino acids.

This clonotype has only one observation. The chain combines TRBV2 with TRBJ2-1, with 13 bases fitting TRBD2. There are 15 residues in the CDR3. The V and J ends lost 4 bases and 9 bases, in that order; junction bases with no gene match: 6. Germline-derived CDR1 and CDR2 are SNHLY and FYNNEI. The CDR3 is CASSGTSGGAREQFF. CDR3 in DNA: TGTGCCAGCAGTGGAACTAGCGGGGGGGCCCGTGAGCAGTTCTTC.

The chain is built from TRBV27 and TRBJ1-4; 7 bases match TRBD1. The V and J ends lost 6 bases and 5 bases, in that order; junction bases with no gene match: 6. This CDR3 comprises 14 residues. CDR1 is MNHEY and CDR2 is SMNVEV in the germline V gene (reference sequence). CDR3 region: CASSRDSKNEKLFF. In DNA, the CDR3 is TGTGCCAGCAGCCGGGACAGCAAAAATGAAAAACTGTTTTTT.

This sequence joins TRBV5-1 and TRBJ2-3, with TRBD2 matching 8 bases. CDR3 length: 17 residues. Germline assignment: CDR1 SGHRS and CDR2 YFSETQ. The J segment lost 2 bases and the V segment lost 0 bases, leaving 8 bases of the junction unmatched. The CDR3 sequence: CASSLDPVLAVTDTQYF. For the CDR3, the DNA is TGCGCCAGCAGCTTGGACCCGGTACTAGCGGTCACAGATACGCAGTATTTT.

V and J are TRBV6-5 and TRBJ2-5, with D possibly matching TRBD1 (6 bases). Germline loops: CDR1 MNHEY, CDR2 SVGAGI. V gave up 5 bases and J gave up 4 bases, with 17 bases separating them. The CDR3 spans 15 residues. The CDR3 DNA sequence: TGTGCCAGCAGTCAGGGGACCCTGGGGCCAGAGACCCAGTACTTC. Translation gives CASSQGTLGPETQYF.

The CDR3 loop reads CASSLAGPTYNEQFF. The CDR3 nucleotides read TGCGCCAGCAGCTTGGCGGGACCGACCTACAATGAGCAGTTCTTC. The V call is TRBV5-1, the J call TRBJ2-1; D tentatively reads TRBD1 or TRBD2 (5 bases each). V lost 0 bases and J lost 2, with 9 bases in between. The germline V gene has CDR1 SGHRS and CDR2 YFSETQ. The CDR3 totals 15 residues.

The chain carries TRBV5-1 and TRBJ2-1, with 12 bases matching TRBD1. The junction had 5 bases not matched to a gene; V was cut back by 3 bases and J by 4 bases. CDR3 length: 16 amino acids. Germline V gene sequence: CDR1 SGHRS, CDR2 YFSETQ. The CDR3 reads CASSSGTGGAYNEQFF. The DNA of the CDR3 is TGCGCCAGCAGCTCAGGGACAGGGGGCGCTTACAATGAGCAGTTCTTC.

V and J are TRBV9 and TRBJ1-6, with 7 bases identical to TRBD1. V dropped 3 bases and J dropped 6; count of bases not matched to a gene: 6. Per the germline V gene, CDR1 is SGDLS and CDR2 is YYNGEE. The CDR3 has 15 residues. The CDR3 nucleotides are TGTGCCAGCAGCGCTACAGGGGATACTAATTCACCCCTCCACTTT. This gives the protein CASSATGDTNSPLHF.

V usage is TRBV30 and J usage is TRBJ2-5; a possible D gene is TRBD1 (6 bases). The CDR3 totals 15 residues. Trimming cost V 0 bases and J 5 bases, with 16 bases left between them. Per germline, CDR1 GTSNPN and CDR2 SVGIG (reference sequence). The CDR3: CAWSVIRGAGETQYF. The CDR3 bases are TGTGCCTGGAGTGTAATCAGGGGCGCAGGGGAGACCCAGTACTTC.

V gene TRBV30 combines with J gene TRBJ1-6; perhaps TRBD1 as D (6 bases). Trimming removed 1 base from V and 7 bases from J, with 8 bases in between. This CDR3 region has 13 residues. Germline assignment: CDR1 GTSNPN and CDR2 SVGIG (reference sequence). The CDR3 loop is CAWSGQVNSPLHF. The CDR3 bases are TGTGCCTGGAGTGGACAGGTCAATTCACCCCTCCACTTT.

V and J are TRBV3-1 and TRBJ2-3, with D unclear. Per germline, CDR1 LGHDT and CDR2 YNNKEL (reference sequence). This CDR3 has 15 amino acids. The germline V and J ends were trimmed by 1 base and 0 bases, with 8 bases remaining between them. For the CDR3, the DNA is TGTGCCAGCAGCCAAGTAGTCAGCAGCACAGATACGCAGTATTTT. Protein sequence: CASSQVVSSTDTQYF.

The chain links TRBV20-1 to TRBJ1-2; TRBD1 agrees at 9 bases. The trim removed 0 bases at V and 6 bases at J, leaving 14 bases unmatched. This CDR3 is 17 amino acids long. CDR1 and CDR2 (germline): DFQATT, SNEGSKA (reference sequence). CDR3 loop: CSARDSGTGPHIDGYTF. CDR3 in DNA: TGCAGTGCTAGAGATTCCGGGACAGGGCCCCATATCGATGGCTACACCTTC.

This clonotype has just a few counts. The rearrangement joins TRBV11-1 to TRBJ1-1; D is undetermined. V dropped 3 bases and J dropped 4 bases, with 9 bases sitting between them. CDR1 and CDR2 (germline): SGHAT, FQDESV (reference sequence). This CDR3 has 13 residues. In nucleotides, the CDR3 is TGTGCCAGCAGCTTGATTGCTGGCACTGAAGCTTTCTTT. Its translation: CASSLIAGTEAFF.

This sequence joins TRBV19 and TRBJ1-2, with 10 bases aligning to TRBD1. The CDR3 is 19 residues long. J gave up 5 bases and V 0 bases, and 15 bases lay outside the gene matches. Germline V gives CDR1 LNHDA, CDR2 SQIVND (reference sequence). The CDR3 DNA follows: TGTGCCAGTAGTATAGATTCCTCCCCAGGACAGGGGGGGAGTTATGGCTACACCTTC. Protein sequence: CASSIDSSPGQGGSYGYTF.

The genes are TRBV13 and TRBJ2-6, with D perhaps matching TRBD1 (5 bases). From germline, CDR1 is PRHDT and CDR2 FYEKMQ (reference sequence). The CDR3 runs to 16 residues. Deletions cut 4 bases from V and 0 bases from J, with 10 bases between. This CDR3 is CASSSRQISGANVLTF. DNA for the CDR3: TGTGCCAGCAGCTCTCGACAGATCTCTGGGGCCAACGTCCTGACTTTC.

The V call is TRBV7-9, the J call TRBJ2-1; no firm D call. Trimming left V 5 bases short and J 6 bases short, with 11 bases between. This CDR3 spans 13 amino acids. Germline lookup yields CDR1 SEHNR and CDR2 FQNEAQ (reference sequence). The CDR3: CASSRSSFNEQFF. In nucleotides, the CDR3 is TGTGCCAGCAGCCGTAGCTCGTTCAATGAGCAGTTCTTC.

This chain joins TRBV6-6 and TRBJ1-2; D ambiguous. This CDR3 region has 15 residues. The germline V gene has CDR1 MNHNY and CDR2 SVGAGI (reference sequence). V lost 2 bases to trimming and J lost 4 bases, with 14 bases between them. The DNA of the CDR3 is TGTGCCAGCAGTTACCAGGATCTCCAAAGCTATGGCTACACCTTC. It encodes CASSYQDLQSYGYTF.

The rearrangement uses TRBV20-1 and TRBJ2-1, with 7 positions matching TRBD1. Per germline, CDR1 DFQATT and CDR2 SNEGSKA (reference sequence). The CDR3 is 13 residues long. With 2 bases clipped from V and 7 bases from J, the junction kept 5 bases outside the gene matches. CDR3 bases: TGCAGTGCTAGACTTAAGACAGGGAATGAGCAGTTCTTC. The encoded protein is CSARLKTGNEQFF.